This T cell receptor (beta chain) was found in a study of monozygotic twins with inflammatory bowel disease. There are 15 residues in the CDR3. Germline lookup yields CDR1 DFQATT and CDR2 SNEGSKA (reference sequence). cDNA synthesis was performed in eight separate reactions for each sample. TCRdb derives one entry per CDR3 protein from the 5' RACE reads, leaving out DNA. The sample yields approximately 400,000 distinct CDR3 sequences, of which the top ten take up 2% to 3%. The rearrangement joins TRBV20-1 to TRBJ1-4; TCRdb proposes TRBD1, but this gene call is untestable without DNA. The origin of this receptor is a human donor with ulcerative colitis or Crohn's disease, or a healthy co-twin of an affected twin (not recorded which). The sequencing sample was made of blood. The CDR3: CSARDRVYFGEKLFF.